Sequencing of this TCR beta chain was carried out in a study of blood T cell repertoires in COVID-19. The wider study: COVID-19 samples collected from the United States, Italy and Spain covered acute and convalescent phases. From T cells, B-cell-depleted T cells, or PBMCs came the material, which was cDNA or gDNA.

Original processing methods: By means of reference gene primer amplification, nucleated cell counts were estimated. TCRdb's copy holds only in-frame clones and misses some; the assay was immunoSEQ multiplex PCR. V and J calls plus clone size are reproduced from that table; the DNA served to infer D and trimming. The sample carries approximately 83,000 clones, over 70% recorded once. The V end lost 5 bases, the J end lost 0 bases, and 22 bases lay between the germline ends. The CDR3 contains 18 residues. From germline, CDR1 is MNHEY and CDR2 SMNVEV (reference sequence). Sequencing was carried out using peripheral blood. The chain combines TRBV27 with TRBJ1-2, with a weak D call TRBD1 (6 bases). This TCR was recovered from a woman older than 75 with acute or convalescent COVID-19. The CDR3 coding sequence is TGTGCCAGCAGTCGCATGGGGGGGCTTCTTCTGACTAACTATGGCTACACCTTC. Its protein is CASSRMGGLLLTNYGYTF.